The 12 T cell receptor beta chains below were found in one sample sequenced in a study of blood T cell repertoires in COVID-19. Measured with immunoSEQ multiplex PCR; TCRdb has only the in-frame clones, and not every one. Counted here are about 360,000 clones, approximately 86% occurring once; the ten biggest clones make up around 7.4%. The sequenced material came from peripheral blood. Source of these receptors: a woman aged 60-75 years with COVID-19, enrolled during active disease.

The chain recombines TRBV3-1 (or the pseudogene TRBV3-2) with TRBJ2-1; D possibly corresponds to TRBD2 (5 bases). The CDR3 has 12 residues. V lost 3 bases, J lost 9 bases, and 9 bases lay in between. CDR1 and CDR2 (germline): LGHDT, YNNKEL (reference sequence). The CDR3 region is CASSHLEVEQFF. Here the CDR3 DNA reads TGTGCCAGCAGCCATTTGGAGGTTGAGCAGTTCTTC.

The V gene is TRBV3-1 (or the pseudogene TRBV3-2), the J gene TRBJ1-3, with D possibly being TRBD1 (6 bases). Germline V gene lookup returns CDR1 LGHDT and CDR2 YNNKEL (reference sequence). This CDR3 is 17 amino acids long. V lost 1 base to trimming and J lost 2 bases, with 15 bases between them. The chain's CDR3 is CASSQALDSVTGNTIYF. The DNA of the CDR3 is TGTGCCAGCAGCCAAGCCCTGGACAGCGTGACTGGAAACACCATATATTTT.

This rearrangement joins TRBV3-1 (or the pseudogene TRBV3-2) to TRBJ1-5; D is possibly TRBD1 (6 bases). This CDR3 region has 19 residues. Trimming took 3 bases from V and 0 from J, leaving 21 bases between them. CDR1 and CDR2 from the germline V gene are LGHDT and YNNKEL (reference sequence). DNA of the CDR3: TGTGCCAGCAGCCACCTTGGAGGACAGTTTCCCTATAGCAATCAGCCCCAGCATTTT. It translates to CASSHLGGQFPYSNQPQHF.

V usage is TRBV7-6 and J usage is TRBJ2-7, with 11 bases matching TRBD1. Germline V CDR1 and CDR2: SGHVS, FNYEAQ. The CDR3 extends over 19 amino acids. The V gene end was trimmed by 0 bases and the J gene end by 7 bases; junction bases not matched to a gene: 17. The CDR3 nucleotides are TGTGCCAGCAGCTTAGCTGGCGGGACAGGGGGTATCCCCCTGAGGGAGCAGTACTTC. Its translation is CASSLAGGTGGIPLREQYF.

The rearrangement uses TRBV5-1 and TRBJ2-7; TRBD2 matches at 11 bases. The CDR3 totals 16 residues. The germline gives CDR1 SGHRS, CDR2 YFSETQ. Losses at the gene ends were 0 bases for V and 3 bases for J; bases not matched to a gene: 5. CDR3 DNA sequence: TGCGCCAGCAGCTTGGATGGGACTAGCGGCAACTACGAGCAGTACTTC. The encoded protein is CASSLDGTSGNYEQYF.

The rearrangement uses TRBV20-1 and TRBJ1-5; TRBD1 might be the D (5 bases). V lost 3 bases, J lost 5 bases, and 17 bases lay in between. This CDR3 contains 15 residues. Germline assignment: CDR1 DFQATT and CDR2 SNEGSKA (reference sequence). CDR3 in amino acids: CSASPQVGIYQPQHF. In nucleotides, the CDR3 is TGCAGTGCTAGTCCACAGGTTGGGATTTATCAGCCCCAGCATTTT.

This clone showed up just once. The chain joins TRBV15 to TRBJ1-4; D not certain. V was cut by 0 bases and J by 8 bases, with 19 bases left in between. Germline values: CDR1 LNHNV, CDR2 YYDKDF (reference sequence). The CDR3 runs to 17 residues. DNA of the CDR3: TGTGCCACCAGCAGAGACGAGATAGAGCCGATGAGGGAAAAACTGTTTTTT. Translation: CATSRDEIEPMREKLFF.

CDR3 region: CASSLGDATNEKLFF. The CDR3 DNA follows: TGTGCCAGCAGCTTGGGCGATGCGACTAATGAAAAACTGTTTTTT. The chain has TRBV5-6 and TRBJ1-4; D remains ambiguous. The CDR3 extends over 15 amino acids. Germline lookup yields CDR1 SGHDT and CDR2 YYEEEE. Trimming left V 0 bases short and J 2 bases short, with 8 bases between.

This chain uses TRBV29-1 with TRBJ2-2, with TRBD2 matching 8 bases. The V segment lost 8 bases and the J segment 1 base; nucleotides outside the gene matches: 3. CDR1 and CDR2 (germline): SQVTM, ANQGSEA. The CDR3 consists of 13 residues. The CDR3, as DNA: TGCAGCACTCTAGCGGGGAACACCGGGGAGCTGTTTTTT. It encodes CSTLAGNTGELFF.

This clone was seen a single time. The chain carries TRBV3-1 (or the pseudogene TRBV3-2) and TRBJ2-5; D is unresolved. Germline V CDR1 and CDR2: LGHDT, YNNKEL (reference sequence). With 0 bases removed from V and 7 bases from J, the gap between germline ends came to 15 bases. This CDR3 spans 15 amino acids. The CDR3 DNA follows: TGTGCCAGCAGCCAAGATGCCACGGCACCGGGGACCCAGTACTTC. Translating it yields CASSQDATAPGTQYF.

This clone was detected only once. This chain connects TRBV5-1 to TRBJ2-5, with D tentatively TRBD2 (7 bases). Trimming left V 2 bases short and J 5 bases short, with 13 bases between. Germline V lookup: CDR1 SGHRS, CDR2 YFSETQ. This CDR3 is built from 14 residues. The CDR3 sequence: CASSFPGGMETQYF. CDR3 coding DNA: TGCGCCAGCAGCTTTCCGGGGGGCATGGAGACCCAGTACTTC. The entire variable domain, with the rest obtained from reference TRBV5-1 and TRBJ2-5, is as follows: KAGVTQTPRYLIKTRGQQVTLSCSPISGHRSVSWYQQTPGQGLQFLFEYFSETQRNKGNFPGRFSGRQFSNSRSEMNVSTLELGDSALYLCASSFPGGMETQYFGPGTRLLVL.

This clone was found a few times. The rearrangement uses TRBV5-1 and TRBJ1-6; D is ambiguous. This CDR3 is built from 13 residues. Per germline, CDR1 SGHRS and CDR2 YFSETQ. V shed 2 bases and J shed 10 bases, with 10 bases lying between them. The CDR3 DNA is TGCGCCAGCAGCTTCCAGGCCCGGTCACCCCTCCACTTT. Encoded protein: CASSFQARSPLHF.